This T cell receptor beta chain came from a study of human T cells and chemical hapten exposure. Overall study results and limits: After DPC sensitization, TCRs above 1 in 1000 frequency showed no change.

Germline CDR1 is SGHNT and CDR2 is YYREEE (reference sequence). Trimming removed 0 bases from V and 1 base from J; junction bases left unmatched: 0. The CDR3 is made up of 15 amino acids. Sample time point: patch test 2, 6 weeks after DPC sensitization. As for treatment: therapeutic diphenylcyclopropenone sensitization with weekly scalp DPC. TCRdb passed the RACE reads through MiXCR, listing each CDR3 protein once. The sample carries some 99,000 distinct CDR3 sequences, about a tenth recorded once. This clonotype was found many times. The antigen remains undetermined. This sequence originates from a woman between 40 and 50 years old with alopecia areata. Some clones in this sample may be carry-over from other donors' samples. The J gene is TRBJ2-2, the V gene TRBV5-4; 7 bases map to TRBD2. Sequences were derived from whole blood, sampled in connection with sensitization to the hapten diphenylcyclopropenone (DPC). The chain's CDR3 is CASSLGGGNTGELFF. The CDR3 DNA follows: TGTGCCAGCAGCTTGGGCGGGGGGAACACCGGGGAGCTGTTTTTT.